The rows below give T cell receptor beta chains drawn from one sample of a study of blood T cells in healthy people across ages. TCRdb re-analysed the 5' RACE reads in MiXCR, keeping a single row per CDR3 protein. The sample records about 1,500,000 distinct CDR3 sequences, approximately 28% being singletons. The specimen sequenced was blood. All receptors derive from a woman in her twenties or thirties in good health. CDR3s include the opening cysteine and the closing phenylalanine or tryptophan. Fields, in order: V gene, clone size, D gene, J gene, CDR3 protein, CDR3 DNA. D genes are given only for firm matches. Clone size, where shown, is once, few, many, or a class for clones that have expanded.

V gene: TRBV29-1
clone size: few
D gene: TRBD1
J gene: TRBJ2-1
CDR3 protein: CSVGHRDRDRNEQFF
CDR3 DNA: TGCAGCGTTGGACATCGGGACAGGGACCGGAATGAGCAGTTCTTC

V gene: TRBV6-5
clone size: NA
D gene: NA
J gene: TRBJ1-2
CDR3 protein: CASSYSSLNCGYTF
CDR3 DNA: TGTGCCAGCAGTTACTCTTCCCTTAACTGTGGCTACACCTTC

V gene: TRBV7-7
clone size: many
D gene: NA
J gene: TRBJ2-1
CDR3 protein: CASSSPAGEQFF
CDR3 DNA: TGTGCCAGCAGCTCCCCGGCGGGTGAGCAGTTCTTC

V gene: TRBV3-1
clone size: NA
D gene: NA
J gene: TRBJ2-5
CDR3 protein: CASSQEMETRYF
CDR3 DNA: TGTGCCAGCAGCCAAGAAATGGAGACCCGGTACTTC

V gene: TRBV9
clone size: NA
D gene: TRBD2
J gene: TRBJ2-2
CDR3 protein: CASSVGTRSTGELFF
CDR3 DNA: TGTGCCAGCAGCGTCGGGACTAGGAGCACCGGGGAGCTGTTTTTT

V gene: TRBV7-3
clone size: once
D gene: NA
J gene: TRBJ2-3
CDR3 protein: CASSPFGITSTDTQYF
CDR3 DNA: TGTGCCAGCAGCCCTTTCGGGATTACTAGCACAGATACGCAGTATTTT

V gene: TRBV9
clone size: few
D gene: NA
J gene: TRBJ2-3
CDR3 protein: CASSVGVRATDTQYF
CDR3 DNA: TGTGCCAGCAGCGTAGGGGTCAGGGCGACAGATACGCAGTATTTT

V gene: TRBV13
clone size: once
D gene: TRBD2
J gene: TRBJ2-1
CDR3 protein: CASSLGLAGARPLYNEQFF
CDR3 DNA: TGTGCCAGCAGCTTAGGGCTAGCGGGAGCCAGACCCCTCTACAATGAGCAGTTCTTC

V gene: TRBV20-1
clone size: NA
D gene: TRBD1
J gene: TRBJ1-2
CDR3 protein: CSAPKGQGAFYGYTF
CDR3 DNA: TGCAGTGCCCCAAAGGGACAGGGAGCCTTCTATGGCTACACCTTC

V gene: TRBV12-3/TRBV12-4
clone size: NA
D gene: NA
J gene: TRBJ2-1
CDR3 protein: CASSLRQRGPSYNEQFF
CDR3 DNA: TGTGCCAGCAGTTTGCGCCAACGAGGGCCCTCCTACAATGAGCAGTTCTTC

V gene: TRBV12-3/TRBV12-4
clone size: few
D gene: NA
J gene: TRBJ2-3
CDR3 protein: CASSYIRYAQNSNTQYF
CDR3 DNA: TGTGCCAGCAGTTACATCCGCTATGCGCAAAACTCAAATACGCAGTATTTT

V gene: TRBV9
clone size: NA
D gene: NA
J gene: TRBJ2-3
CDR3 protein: CASSVVHSLTDTQYF
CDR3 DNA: TGTGCCAGCAGCGTAGTACACTCCCTCACAGATACGCAGTATTTT

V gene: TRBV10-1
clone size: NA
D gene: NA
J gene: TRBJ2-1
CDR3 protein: CASRDSGPRYNEQFF
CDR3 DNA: TGCGCCAGCAGAGATAGCGGTCCGAGGTACAATGAGCAGTTCTTC

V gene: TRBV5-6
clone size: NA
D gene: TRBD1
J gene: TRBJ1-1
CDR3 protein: CASSLWLGQGSASRAFF
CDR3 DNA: TGTGCCAGCAGCTTATGGCTGGGACAGGGGTCGGCTAGTCGAGCTTTCTTT

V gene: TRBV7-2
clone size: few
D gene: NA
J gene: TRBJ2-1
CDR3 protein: CASSLAQQEQFF
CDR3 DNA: TGTGCCAGCAGCTTAGCCCAACAGGAGCAGTTCTTC

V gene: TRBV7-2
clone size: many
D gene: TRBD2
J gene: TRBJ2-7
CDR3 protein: CASSSQTGRNDEQYF
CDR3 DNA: TGTGCCAGCAGCTCACAAACCGGGAGGAACGACGAGCAGTACTTC

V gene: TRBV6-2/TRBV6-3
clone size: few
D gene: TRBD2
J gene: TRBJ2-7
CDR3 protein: CASRGAGVGYEQYF
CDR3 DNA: TGTGCCAGCAGGGGAGCGGGAGTCGGCTACGAGCAGTACTTC

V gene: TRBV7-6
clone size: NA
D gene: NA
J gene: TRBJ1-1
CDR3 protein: CASSPTPGEALEAFF
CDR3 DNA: TGTGCCAGCAGCCCCACACCCGGAGAGGCCCTTGAAGCTTTCTTT

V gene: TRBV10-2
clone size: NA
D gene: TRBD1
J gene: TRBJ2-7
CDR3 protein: CASREFRGLYEQYF
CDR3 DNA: TGCGCCAGCAGGGAGTTTAGGGGGCTCTACGAGCAGTACTTC

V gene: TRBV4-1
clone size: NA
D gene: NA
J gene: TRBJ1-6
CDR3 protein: CASSQVKLSPLHF
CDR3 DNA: TGCGCCAGCAGCCAAGTGAAGCTCTCACCCCTCCACTTT

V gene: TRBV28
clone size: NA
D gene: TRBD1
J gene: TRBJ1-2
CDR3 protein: CASVPGQNNYGYTF
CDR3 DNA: TGTGCCAGTGTCCCGGGACAGAATAACTATGGCTACACCTTC

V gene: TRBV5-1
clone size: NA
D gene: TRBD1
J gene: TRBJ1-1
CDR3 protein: CASSPVYRTGWDTEAFF
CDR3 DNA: TGCGCCAGCAGCCCCGTCTACCGGACAGGGTGGGACACTGAAGCTTTCTTT

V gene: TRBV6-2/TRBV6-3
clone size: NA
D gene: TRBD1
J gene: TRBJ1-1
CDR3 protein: CASSYRTGGDTEAFF
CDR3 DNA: TGTGCCAGCAGTTACCGGACAGGGGGGGACACTGAAGCTTTCTTT

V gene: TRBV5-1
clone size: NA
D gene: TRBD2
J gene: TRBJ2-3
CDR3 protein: CASSPERGGTTQYF
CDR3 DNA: TGCGCCAGCAGCCCCGAGCGGGGGGGGACCACGCAGTATTTT

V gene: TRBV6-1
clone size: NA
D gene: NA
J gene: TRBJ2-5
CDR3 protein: CASSEKGWGGRETQYF
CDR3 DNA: TGTGCCAGCAGTGAAAAAGGGTGGGGGGGCCGAGAGACCCAGTACTTC

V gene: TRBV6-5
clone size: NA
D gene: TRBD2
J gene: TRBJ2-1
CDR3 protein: CASSYFGRGGAKKNAYNEQFF
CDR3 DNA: TGTGCCAGCAGTTACTTCGGACGCGGGGGGGCCAAAAAAAATGCCTACAATGAGCAGTTCTTC

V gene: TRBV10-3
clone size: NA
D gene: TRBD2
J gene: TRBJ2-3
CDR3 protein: CAIRLGTSGSIPDTQYF
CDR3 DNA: TGTGCCATCAGACTTGGGACTAGCGGGAGCATACCAGATACGCAGTATTTT

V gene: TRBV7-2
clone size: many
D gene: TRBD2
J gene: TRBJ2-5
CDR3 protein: CASSFSPGLALFEETQYF
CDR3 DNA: TGTGCCAGCAGTTTTTCACCGGGACTAGCCCTCTTCGAAGAGACCCAGTACTTC

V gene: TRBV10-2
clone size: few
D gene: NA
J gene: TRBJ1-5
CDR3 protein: CASSEMAGASNQPQHF
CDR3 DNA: TGCGCCAGCAGTGAGATGGCAGGGGCCAGCAATCAGCCCCAGCATTTT

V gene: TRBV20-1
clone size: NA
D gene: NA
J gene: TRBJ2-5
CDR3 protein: CSAYHRGIKKAQYF
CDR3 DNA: TGCAGTGCTTACCACCGGGGCATAAAGAAGGCCCAGTACTTC

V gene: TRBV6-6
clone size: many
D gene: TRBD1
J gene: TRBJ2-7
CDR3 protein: CASSSSDRADEQYF
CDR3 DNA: TGTGCCAGCAGTTCCTCGGACAGGGCGGACGAGCAGTACTTC

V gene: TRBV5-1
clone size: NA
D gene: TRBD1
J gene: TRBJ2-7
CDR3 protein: CASSARTGYEQYF
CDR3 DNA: TGCGCCAGCAGCGCCAGGACAGGCTACGAGCAGTACTTC

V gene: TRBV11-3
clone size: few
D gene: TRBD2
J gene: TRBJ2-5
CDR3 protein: CASSPTGLADQETQYF
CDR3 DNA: TGTGCCAGCAGCCCCACCGGACTAGCGGATCAAGAGACCCAGTACTTC

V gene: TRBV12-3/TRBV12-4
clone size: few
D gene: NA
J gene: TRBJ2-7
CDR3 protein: CASSVRGTIYEQYF
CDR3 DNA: TGTGCCAGCAGTGTCCGCGGGACAATATACGAGCAGTACTTC

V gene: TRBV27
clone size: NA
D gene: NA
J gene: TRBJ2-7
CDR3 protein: CASSLRFYYEQYF
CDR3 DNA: TGTGCCAGCAGTTTGCGGTTTTACTACGAGCAGTACTTC

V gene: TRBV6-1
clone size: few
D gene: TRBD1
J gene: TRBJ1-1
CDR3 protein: CASADRRETEAFF
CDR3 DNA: TGTGCCAGCGCGGACAGGAGGGAAACTGAAGCTTTCTTT

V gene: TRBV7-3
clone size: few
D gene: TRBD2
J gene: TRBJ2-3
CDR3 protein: CASSLKAGGKDTQYF
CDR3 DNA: TGTGCCAGCAGCTTAAAGGCGGGGGGGAAAGATACGCAGTATTTT

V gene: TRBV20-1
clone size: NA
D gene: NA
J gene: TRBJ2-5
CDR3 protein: CSARERGSVYQETQYF
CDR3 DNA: TGCAGTGCTAGAGAAAGAGGTTCGGTGTACCAAGAGACCCAGTACTTC

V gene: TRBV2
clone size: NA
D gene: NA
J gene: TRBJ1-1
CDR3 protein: CASSDAGKRAFF
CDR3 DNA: TGTGCCAGCAGTGACGCAGGGAAGAGAGCTTTCTTT

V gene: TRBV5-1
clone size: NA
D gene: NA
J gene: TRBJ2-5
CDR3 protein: CASSLAWGRETQYF
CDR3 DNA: TGCGCCAGCAGCTTGGCCTGGGGGAGAGAGACCCAGTACTTC

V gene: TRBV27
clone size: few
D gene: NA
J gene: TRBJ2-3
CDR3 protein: CASREGAQSTDTQYF
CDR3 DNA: TGTGCCAGCAGGGAGGGGGCGCAGAGCACAGATACGCAGTATTTT

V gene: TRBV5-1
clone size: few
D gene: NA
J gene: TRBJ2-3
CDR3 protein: CASTEWGGTDTQYF
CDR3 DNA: TGCGCCAGCACCGAGTGGGGGGGCACAGATACGCAGTATTTT

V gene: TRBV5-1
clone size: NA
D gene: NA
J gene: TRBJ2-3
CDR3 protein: CASSFGTASADTQYF
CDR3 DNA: TGCGCCAGCAGCTTTGGGACTGCGTCGGCTGATACGCAGTATTTT

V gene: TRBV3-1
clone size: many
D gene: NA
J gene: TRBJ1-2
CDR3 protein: CASSRGAGYGYTF
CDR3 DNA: TGTGCCAGCAGCCGGGGGGCTGGCTATGGCTACACCTTC

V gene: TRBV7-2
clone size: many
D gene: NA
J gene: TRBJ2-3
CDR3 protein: CASSLVDYSTDTQYF
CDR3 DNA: TGTGCCAGCAGCTTAGTTGATTATAGCACAGATACGCAGTATTTT

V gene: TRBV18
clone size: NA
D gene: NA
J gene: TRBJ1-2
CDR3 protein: CASSPTKDYGYTF
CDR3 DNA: TGTGCCAGCTCACCCACCAAGGACTATGGCTACACCTTC

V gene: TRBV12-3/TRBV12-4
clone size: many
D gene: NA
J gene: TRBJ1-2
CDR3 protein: CASSARAVVGGYTF
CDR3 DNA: TGTGCCAGCAGTGCTCGGGCAGTAGTGGGTGGCTACACCTTC

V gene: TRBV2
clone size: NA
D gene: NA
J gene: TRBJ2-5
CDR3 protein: CASSELTAEETQYF
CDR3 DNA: TGTGCCAGCAGTGAGCTGACAGCCGAAGAGACCCAGTACTTC

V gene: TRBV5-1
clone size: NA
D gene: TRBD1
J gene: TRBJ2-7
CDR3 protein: CASRLGQGTSYEQYF
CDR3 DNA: TGCGCCAGCAGGCTCGGACAGGGAACAAGCTACGAGCAGTACTTC

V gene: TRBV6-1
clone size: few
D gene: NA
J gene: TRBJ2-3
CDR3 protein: CASSEDFLSKFESTQYF
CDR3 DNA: TGTGCCAGCAGTGAAGACTTCCTCTCCAAGTTCGAGAGTACGCAGTATTTT

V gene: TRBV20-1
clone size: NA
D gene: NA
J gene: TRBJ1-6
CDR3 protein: CSAEFPDSYSPLHF
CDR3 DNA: TGCAGTGCTGAATTTCCGGACAGCTATTCACCCCTCCACTTT

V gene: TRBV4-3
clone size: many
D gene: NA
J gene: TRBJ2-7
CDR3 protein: CASSQGTASYEQYF
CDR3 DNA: TGCGCCAGCAGCCAAGGAACAGCCTCCTACGAGCAGTACTTC

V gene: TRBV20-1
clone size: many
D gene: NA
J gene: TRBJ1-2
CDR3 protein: CSAMDTANNYGYTF
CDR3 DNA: TGCAGTGCTATGGACACCGCCAACAATTATGGCTACACCTTC

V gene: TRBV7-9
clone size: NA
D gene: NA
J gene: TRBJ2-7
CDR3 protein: CASSSNAGTLYEQYF
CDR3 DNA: TGTGCCAGTAGCTCCAACGCCGGGACGCTTTACGAGCAGTACTTC

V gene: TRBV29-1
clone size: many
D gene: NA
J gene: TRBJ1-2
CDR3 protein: CSVAEGPLYGYTF
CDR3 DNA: TGCAGCGTTGCGGAGGGGCCGCTCTATGGCTACACCTTC

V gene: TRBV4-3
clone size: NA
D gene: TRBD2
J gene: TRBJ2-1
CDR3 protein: CASSQDPASGAPLNEQFF
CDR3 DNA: TGCGCCAGCAGCCAAGATCCGGCTAGCGGGGCCCCCCTGAATGAGCAGTTCTTC

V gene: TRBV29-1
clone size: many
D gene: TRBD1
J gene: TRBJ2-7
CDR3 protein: CSVEGPGTGASYEQYF
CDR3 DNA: TGCAGCGTAGAAGGCCCCGGGACAGGGGCGTCCTACGAGCAGTACTTC